This TCR beta chain was found in a study of blood T cell repertoires in COVID-19. Study as a whole: Collection of acute and convalescent COVID-19 samples took place in the United States, Italy and Spain. PBMCs, B-cell-depleted T cells, or T cells were the source of the cDNA or gDNA that made up the material.

V was pared by 9 bases and J by 0 bases, with 27 bases between. Germline V gene data show CDR1 as MRHNA and CDR2 as SNTAGT. This CDR3 has 20 amino acids. This clone was detected only once. How the authors handled the data: Amplification of reference gene primers provided the estimated nucleated cell counts. Sequencing was performed with immunoSEQ multiplex PCR; in TCRdb, only in-frame clones are kept and a portion is missing. V and J calls and clone size are copied from that table; D and trimming were computed from the DNA. The table records approximately 250,000 clones, about 89% of them present only once.

This chain uses TRBV6-4 with TRBJ1-6; D unclear. What was sequenced was peripheral blood. The sequence came from a woman aged 55-70 years who had recovered from COVID-19. CDR3 residues: CARRSRSPSGASSYNSPLHF. The CDR3 nucleotides read TGTGCCAGGCGATCCAGGTCTCCCTCTGGTGCGAGCTCCTATAATTCACCCCTCCACTTT.